A selection of T cell receptor beta chains follows, all from one sample in a study of T-cell memory formation after mild COVID-19. TCRdb re-called the 5' RACE reads through MiXCR, storing one row per CDR3 protein. The table has 550,000 to 600,000 distinct CDR3 sequences, approximately 21% seen once; the top ten hold 7% to 9%. Sequences were obtained from PBMCs or a T cell subset sorted from them (not recorded which). The receptors come from an adult woman who had mild COVID-19 (a few samples of this study predate the infection). Cell type and time point are not known. Both conserved end residues are part of each CDR3. A D gene is named only where the DNA matches it firmly. Rows may omit the clone size; those that give it use once, few, many or a size class.

v_call: TRBV7-2; clone_size: few; j_call: TRBJ1-1; d_call: NA; cdr3_nt: TGTGCCAGCAGCCTAGAGACAGGTTGGACTGAAGCTTTCTTT; cdr3_aa: CASSLETGWTEAFF
v_call: TRBV6-1; clone_size: few; j_call: TRBJ2-1; d_call: TRBD2; cdr3_nt: TGTGCCGGTAGCGGGAGGCGGGATGAGCAGTTCTTC; cdr3_aa: CAGSGRRDEQFF
v_call: TRBV7-6; clone_size: few; j_call: TRBJ2-3; d_call: NA; cdr3_nt: TGTGCCAGCAGCTTAAACGGGGTAGGCACAGATACGCAGTATTTT; cdr3_aa: CASSLNGVGTDTQYF
v_call: TRBV10-3; clone_size: NA; j_call: TRBJ1-1; d_call: NA; cdr3_nt: TGTGCCATCAGCAGGGGCGTGAACACTGAAGCTTTCTTT; cdr3_aa: CAISRGVNTEAFF
v_call: TRBV25-1; clone_size: few; j_call: TRBJ2-2; d_call: NA; cdr3_nt: TGTGCCAGCAGTGAATCGATTTACACCGGGGAGCTGTTTTTT; cdr3_aa: CASSESIYTGELFF
v_call: TRBV12-3/TRBV12-4; clone_size: NA; j_call: TRBJ1-2; d_call: TRBD1; cdr3_nt: TGTGCCAGCAGACCCGGGACAGGGGACTATGGCTACACCTTC; cdr3_aa: CASRPGTGDYGYTF
v_call: TRBV24-1; clone_size: NA; j_call: TRBJ2-5; d_call: NA; cdr3_nt: TGTGCCACCAGTGATTCTGGGACCCAGTACTTC; cdr3_aa: CATSDSGTQYF
v_call: TRBV24-1; clone_size: few; j_call: TRBJ1-5; d_call: TRBD1; cdr3_nt: TGTGCCACCAGTGACCGCGGGACAGGTAATCAGCCCCAGCATTTT; cdr3_aa: CATSDRGTGNQPQHF
v_call: TRBV12-3/TRBV12-4; clone_size: NA; j_call: TRBJ1-1; d_call: NA; cdr3_nt: TGTGCCAGCAGTTTTGGGCAGGGTGGGGGGAACACTGAAGCTTTCTTT; cdr3_aa: CASSFGQGGGNTEAFF
v_call: TRBV12-3/TRBV12-4; clone_size: few; j_call: TRBJ2-7; d_call: NA; cdr3_nt: TGTGCCAGCAGTTTTCAGGGAAGCTCCTACGAGCAGTACTTC; cdr3_aa: CASSFQGSSYEQYF
v_call: TRBV29-1; clone_size: few; j_call: TRBJ2-3; d_call: TRBD2; cdr3_nt: TGCAGCTCCCGACTAGCGGATACGCAGTATTTT; cdr3_aa: CSSRLADTQYF
v_call: TRBV6-5; clone_size: few; j_call: TRBJ1-2; d_call: NA; cdr3_nt: TGTGCCAGCAGGCGCGGGGCCCTGGGTGGCTACACCTTC; cdr3_aa: CASRRGALGGYTF
v_call: TRBV25-1; clone_size: NA; j_call: TRBJ2-1; d_call: NA; cdr3_nt: TGTGCCAGCGGGGGCCGCGGCGCAGGGGCCTACAATGAGCAGTTCTTC; cdr3_aa: CASGGRGAGAYNEQFF
v_call: TRBV14; clone_size: few; j_call: TRBJ2-7; d_call: NA; cdr3_nt: TGTGCCAGCAGCCCCACTGGGTGGGACGAGCAGTACTTC; cdr3_aa: CASSPTGWDEQYF
v_call: TRBV29-1; clone_size: many; j_call: TRBJ2-7; d_call: NA; cdr3_nt: TGCAGCGTTGGAGGGGCGGGAAACGAGCAGTACTTC; cdr3_aa: CSVGGAGNEQYF
v_call: TRBV7-9; clone_size: NA; j_call: TRBJ1-2; d_call: TRBD1; cdr3_nt: TGTGCCAGCAGCGATGAGACAGGGGGACGCTATGGCTACACCTTC; cdr3_aa: CASSDETGGRYGYTF
v_call: TRBV20-1; clone_size: NA; j_call: TRBJ1-2; d_call: TRBD1; cdr3_nt: TGCAGTGCCCACGGGGATGGACAGGGCGGGAACTATGGCTACACCTTC; cdr3_aa: CSAHGDGQGGNYGYTF
v_call: TRBV20-1; clone_size: NA; j_call: TRBJ1-1; d_call: TRBD1; cdr3_nt: TGCAGTGCTAGAGACAGAGGGACAGGGGGCGTTCGGGTGGTCATGAACACTGAAGCTTTCTTT; cdr3_aa: CSARDRGTGGVRVVMNTEAFF
v_call: TRBV7-6; clone_size: NA; j_call: TRBJ1-1; d_call: NA; cdr3_nt: TGTGCCAGCAGCTCCAGGGGTGGGTACACTGAAGCTTTCTTT; cdr3_aa: CASSSRGGYTEAFF
v_call: TRBV24-1; clone_size: few; j_call: TRBJ1-5; d_call: NA; cdr3_nt: TGTGCCACCAGTGATCTGAGGGGTCAGCCCCAGCATTTT; cdr3_aa: CATSDLRGQPQHF
v_call: TRBV19; clone_size: many; j_call: TRBJ1-1; d_call: TRBD1; cdr3_nt: TGTGCCAGTAGTATTGGGCCAGGGGGCACTGAAGCTTTCTTT; cdr3_aa: CASSIGPGGTEAFF
v_call: TRBV2; clone_size: few; j_call: TRBJ1-1; d_call: NA; cdr3_nt: TGTGCCAGCAGTACGACGGGACGGGGCACTGAAGCTTTCTTT; cdr3_aa: CASSTTGRGTEAFF
v_call: TRBV7-3; clone_size: NA; j_call: TRBJ1-2; d_call: NA; cdr3_nt: TGTGCCAGCAGCTTATCCAGGGAGGGCAATGGCTACACCTTC; cdr3_aa: CASSLSREGNGYTF
v_call: TRBV11-2; clone_size: many; j_call: TRBJ2-3; d_call: NA; cdr3_nt: TGTGCCAGCAGCGGGAGTGTGAGAGATACGCAGTATTTT; cdr3_aa: CASSGSVRDTQYF
v_call: TRBV6-1; clone_size: few; j_call: TRBJ2-3; d_call: TRBD2; cdr3_nt: TGTGCCAGCAGTGATGAGCGGGGGGGCCTAGCAGATACGCAGTATTTT; cdr3_aa: CASSDERGGLADTQYF
v_call: TRBV27; clone_size: NA; j_call: TRBJ2-3; d_call: TRBD2; cdr3_nt: TGTGCCAGCAGACCCCGACTAGCGGGATCGTCATATACGCAGTATTTT; cdr3_aa: CASRPRLAGSSYTQYF
v_call: TRBV9; clone_size: once; j_call: TRBJ1-1; d_call: TRBD1; cdr3_nt: TGTGCCAGCAGCCAGGGGGCTACTCCCGACAGGGAAGCTTTCTTT; cdr3_aa: CASSQGATPDREAFF
v_call: TRBV12-3/TRBV12-4; clone_size: few; j_call: TRBJ1-2; d_call: NA; cdr3_nt: TGTGCCAGCAGTATGACAGCTAACTATGGCTACACCTTC; cdr3_aa: CASSMTANYGYTF